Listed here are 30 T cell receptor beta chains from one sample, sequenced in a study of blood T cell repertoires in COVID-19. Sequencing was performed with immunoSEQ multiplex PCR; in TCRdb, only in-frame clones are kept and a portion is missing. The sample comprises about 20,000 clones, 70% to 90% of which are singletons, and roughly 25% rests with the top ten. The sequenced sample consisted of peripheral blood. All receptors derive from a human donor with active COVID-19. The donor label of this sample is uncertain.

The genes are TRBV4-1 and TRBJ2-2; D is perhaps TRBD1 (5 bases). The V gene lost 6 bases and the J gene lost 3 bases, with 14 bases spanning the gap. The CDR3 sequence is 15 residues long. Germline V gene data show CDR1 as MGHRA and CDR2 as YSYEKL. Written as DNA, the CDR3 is TGCGCCAGCAGGTATACAGGAGTAGACACCGGGGAGCTGTTTTTT. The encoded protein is CASRYTGVDTGELFF.

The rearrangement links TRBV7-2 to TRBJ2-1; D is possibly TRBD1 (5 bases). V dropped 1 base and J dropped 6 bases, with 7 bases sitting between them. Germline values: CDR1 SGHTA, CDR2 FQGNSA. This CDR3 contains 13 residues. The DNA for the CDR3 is TGTGCCAGCAGCTTAGTCAGGGCCAATGAGCAGTTCTTC. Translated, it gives CASSLVRANEQFF.

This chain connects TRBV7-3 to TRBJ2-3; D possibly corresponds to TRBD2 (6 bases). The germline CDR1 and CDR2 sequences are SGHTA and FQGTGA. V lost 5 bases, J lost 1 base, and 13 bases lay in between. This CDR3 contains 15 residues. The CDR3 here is CASSGDGGGTDTQYF. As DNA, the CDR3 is TGTGCCAGCAGCGGAGACGGCGGGGGCACAGATACGCAGTATTTT. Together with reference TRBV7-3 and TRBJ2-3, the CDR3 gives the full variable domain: GAGVSQTPSNKVTEKGKYVELRCDPISGHTALYWYRQSLGQGPEFLIYFQGTGAADDSGLPNDRFFAVRPEGSVSTLKIQRTERGDSAVYLCASSGDGGGTDTQYFGPGTRLTVL.

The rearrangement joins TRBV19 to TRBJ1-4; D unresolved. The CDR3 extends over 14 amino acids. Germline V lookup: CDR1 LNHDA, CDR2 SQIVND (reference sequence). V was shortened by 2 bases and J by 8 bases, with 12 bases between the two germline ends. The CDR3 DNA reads TGTGCCAGTAGTATAACGCCAGGCCGGGAAAAACTGTTTTTT. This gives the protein CASSITPGREKLFF.

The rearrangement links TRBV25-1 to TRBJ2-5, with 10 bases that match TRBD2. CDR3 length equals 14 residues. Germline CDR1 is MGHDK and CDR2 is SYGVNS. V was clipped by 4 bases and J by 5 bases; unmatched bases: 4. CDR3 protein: CASSVSGGRETQYF. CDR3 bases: TGTGCCAGCAGTGTTAGCGGGGGGAGGGAGACCCAGTACTTC.

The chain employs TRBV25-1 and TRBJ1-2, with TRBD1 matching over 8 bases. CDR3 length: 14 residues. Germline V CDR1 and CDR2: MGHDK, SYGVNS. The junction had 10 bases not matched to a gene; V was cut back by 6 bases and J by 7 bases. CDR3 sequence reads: CASRGPDRAGGYTF. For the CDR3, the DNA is TGTGCCAGCAGGGGTCCGGACAGGGCTGGTGGCTACACCTTC.

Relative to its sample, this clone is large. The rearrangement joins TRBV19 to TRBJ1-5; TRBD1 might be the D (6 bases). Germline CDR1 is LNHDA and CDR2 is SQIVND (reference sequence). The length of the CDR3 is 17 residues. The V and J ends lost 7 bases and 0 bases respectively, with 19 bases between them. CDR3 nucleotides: TGTGCCAGTATTTACAGGGCGTTGGTAAGTAGCAATCAGCCCCAGCATTTT. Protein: CASIYRALVSSNQPQHF.

CDR3 residues: CASSSSGSREETQYF. The CDR3, as DNA: TGTGCCAGCAGCTCTAGCGGGAGCAGGGAAGAGACCCAGTACTTC. The chain is built from TRBV9 and TRBJ2-5; 10 bases are shared with TRBD2. Germline trimming cut 4 bases from V and 3 bases from J; bases unmatched to any gene: 6. The germline CDR1 and CDR2 sequences are SGDLS and YYNGEE. The CDR3 is 15 residues long.

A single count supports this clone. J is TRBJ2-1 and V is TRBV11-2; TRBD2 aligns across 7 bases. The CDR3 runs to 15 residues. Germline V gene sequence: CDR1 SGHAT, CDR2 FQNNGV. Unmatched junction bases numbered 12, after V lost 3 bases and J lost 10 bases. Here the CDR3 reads CASSFTGREYGEQFF. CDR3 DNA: TGTGCCAGCAGCTTCACTGGGAGGGAGTACGGCGAGCAGTTCTTC.

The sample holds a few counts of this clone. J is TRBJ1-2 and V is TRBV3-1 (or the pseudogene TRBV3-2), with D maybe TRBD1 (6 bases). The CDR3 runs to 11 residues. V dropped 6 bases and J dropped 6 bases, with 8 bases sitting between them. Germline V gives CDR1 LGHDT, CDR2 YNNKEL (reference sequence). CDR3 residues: CASRTGHGYTF. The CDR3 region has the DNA TGTGCCAGCAGAACAGGGCATGGCTACACCTTC.

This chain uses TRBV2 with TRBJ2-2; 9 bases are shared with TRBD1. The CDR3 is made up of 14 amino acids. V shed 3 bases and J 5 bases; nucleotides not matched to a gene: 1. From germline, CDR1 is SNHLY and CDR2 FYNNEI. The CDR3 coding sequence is TGTGCCAGCAGTGATGGGACAGGGACCGGGGAGCTGTTTTTT. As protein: CASSDGTGTGELFF.

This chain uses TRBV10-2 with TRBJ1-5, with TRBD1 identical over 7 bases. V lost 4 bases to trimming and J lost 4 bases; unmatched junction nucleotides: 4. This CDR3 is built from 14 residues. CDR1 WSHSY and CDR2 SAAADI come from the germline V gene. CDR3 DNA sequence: TGCGCCAGCAGTGCGACAGGGAGAAATCAGCCCCAGCATTTT. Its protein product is CASSATGRNQPQHF.

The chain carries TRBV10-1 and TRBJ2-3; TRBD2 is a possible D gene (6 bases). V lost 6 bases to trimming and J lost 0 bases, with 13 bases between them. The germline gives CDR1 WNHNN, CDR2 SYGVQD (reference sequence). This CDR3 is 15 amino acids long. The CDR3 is CASSASGLSTDTQYF. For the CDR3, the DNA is TGCGCCAGCAGCGCCTCGGGACTGAGCACAGATACGCAGTATTTT.

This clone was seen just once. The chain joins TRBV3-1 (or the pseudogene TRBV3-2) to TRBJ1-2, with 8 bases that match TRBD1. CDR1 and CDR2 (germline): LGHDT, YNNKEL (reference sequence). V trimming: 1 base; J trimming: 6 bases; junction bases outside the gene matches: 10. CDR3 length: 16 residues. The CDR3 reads CASSQAGLQGADGYTF. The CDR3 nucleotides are TGTGCCAGCAGCCAAGCCGGTCTGCAGGGGGCTGATGGCTACACCTTC.

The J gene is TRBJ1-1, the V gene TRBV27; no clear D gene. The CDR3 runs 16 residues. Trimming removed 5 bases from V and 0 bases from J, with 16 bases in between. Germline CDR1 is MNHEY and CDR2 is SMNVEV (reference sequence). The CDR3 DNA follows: TGTGCCAGCAGTCGTACGTACATGCCGATGAACACTGAAGCTTTCTTT. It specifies CASSRTYMPMNTEAFF.

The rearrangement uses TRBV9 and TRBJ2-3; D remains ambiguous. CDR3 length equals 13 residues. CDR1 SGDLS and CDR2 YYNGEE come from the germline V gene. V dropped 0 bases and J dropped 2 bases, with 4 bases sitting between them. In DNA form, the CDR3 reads TGTGCCAGCAGCGTAGACTACACAGATACGCAGTATTTT. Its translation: CASSVDYTDTQYF.

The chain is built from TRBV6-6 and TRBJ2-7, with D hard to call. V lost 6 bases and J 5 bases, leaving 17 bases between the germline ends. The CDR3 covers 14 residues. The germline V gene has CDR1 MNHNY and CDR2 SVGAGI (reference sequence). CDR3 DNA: TGTGCCAGCAGCTATAGCAGTAGTTCGAACGAGCAGTACTTC. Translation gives CASSYSSSSNEQYF.

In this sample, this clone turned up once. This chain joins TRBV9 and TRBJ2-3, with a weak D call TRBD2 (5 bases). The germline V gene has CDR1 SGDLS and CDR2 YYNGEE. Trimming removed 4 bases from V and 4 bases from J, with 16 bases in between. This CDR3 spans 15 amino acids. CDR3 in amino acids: CASSLVGIAPDTQYF. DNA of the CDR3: TGTGCCAGCAGCCTAGTCGGGATAGCCCCAGATACGCAGTATTTT.

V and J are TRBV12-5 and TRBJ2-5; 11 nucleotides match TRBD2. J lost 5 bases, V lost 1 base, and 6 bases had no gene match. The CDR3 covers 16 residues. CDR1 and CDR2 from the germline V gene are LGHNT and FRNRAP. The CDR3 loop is CASGLALAGGFETQYF. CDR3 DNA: TGTGCTAGTGGTTTGGCTCTAGCGGGGGGTTTTGAGACCCAGTACTTC.

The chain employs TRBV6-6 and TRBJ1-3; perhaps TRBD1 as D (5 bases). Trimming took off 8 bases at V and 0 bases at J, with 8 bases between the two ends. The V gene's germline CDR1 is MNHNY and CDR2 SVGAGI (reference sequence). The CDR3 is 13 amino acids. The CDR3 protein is CASAQASGNTIYF. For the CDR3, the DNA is TGTGCCAGCGCACAGGCCTCTGGAAACACCATATATTTT.

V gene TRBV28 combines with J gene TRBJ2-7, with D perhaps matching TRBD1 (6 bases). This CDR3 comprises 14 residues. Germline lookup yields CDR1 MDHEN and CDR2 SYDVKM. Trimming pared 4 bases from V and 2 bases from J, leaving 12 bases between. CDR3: CASSSGQPPYEQYF. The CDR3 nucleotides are TGTGCCAGCAGTTCCGGACAGCCCCCCTACGAGCAGTACTTC.

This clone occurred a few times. Here the CDR3 DNA reads TGTGCCAGCAGCAAGTCTTACAATGAGCAGTTCTTC. It specifies CASSKSYNEQFF. The chain employs TRBV21-1 and TRBJ2-1; whether TRBD2, the table's D call, matches the DNA was not checked. TRBV21-1 is given as a pseudogene. The CDR3 contains 12 residues.

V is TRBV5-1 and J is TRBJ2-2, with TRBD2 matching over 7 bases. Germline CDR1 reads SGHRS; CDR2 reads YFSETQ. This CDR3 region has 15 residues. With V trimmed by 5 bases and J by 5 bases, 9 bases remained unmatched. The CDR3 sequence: CASRPTAGDTGELFF. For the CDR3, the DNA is TGCGCCAGCAGACCCACGGCGGGAGATACCGGGGAGCTGTTTTTT.

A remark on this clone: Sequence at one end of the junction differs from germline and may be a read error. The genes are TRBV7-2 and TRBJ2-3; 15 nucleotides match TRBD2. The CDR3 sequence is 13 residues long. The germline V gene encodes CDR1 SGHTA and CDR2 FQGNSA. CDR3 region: CASSPGLAGGPNF. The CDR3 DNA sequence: TGTGCCAGCAGCCCTGGACTAGCGGGAGGGCCGAATTTT.

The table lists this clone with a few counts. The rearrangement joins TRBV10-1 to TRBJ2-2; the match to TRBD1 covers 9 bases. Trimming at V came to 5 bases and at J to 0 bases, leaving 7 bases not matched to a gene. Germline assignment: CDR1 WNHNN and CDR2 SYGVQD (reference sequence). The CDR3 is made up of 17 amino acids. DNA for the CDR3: TGCGCCAGCAGTCCGGGACAGGGAATCGCGAACACCGGGGAGCTGTTTTTT. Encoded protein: CASSPGQGIANTGELFF.

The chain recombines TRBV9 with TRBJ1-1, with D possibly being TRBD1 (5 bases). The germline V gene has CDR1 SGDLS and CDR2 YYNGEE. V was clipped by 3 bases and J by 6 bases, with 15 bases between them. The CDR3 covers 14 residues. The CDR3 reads CASSEGNSISEAFF. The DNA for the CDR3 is TGTGCCAGCAGCGAGGGGAACAGCATTTCTGAAGCTTTCTTT. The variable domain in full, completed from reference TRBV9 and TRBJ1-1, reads DSGVTQTPKHLITATGQRVTLRCSPRSGDLSVYWYQQSLDQGLQFLIQYYNGEERAKGNILERFSAQQFPDLHSELNLSSLELGDSALYFCASSEGNSISEAFFGQGTRLTVV.

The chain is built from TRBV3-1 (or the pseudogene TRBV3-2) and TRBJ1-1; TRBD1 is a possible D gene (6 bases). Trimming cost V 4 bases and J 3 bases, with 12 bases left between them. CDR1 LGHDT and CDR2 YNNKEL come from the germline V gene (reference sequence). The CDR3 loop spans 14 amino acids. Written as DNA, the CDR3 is TGTGCCAGCAGCCGGGACACGTGGGACACTGAAGCTTTCTTT. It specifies CASSRDTWDTEAFF.

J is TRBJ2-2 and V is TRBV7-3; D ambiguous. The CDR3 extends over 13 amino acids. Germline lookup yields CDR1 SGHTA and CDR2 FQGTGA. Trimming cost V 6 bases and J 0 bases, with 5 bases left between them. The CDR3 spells CASRQANTGELFF. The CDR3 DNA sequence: TGTGCCAGCAGACAAGCGAACACCGGGGAGCTGTTTTTT.

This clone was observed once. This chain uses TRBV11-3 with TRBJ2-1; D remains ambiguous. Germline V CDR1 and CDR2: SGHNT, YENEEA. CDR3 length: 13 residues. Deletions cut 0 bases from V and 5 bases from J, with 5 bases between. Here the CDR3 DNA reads TGTGCCAGCAGCTTAGACAGAAACAATGAGCAGTTCTTC. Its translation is CASSLDRNNEQFF. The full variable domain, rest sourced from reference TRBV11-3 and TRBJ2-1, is EAGVVQSPRYKIIEKKQPVAFWCNPISGHNTLYWYLQNLGQGPELLIRYENEEAVDDSQLPKDRFSAERLKGVDSTLKIQPAELGDSAVYLCASSLDRNNEQFFGPGTRLTVL.

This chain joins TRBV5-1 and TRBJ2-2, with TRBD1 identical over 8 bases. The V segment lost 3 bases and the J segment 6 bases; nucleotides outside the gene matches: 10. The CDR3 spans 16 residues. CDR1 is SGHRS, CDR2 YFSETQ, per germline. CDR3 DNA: TGCGCCAGCAGCTCCGCGACAGGGGCTAGTTCCGGGGAGCTGTTTTTT. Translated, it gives CASSSATGASSGELFF.